A selection of T cell receptor beta chains follows, all from one sample in a study of blood T cell repertoires in COVID-19. Libraries were prepared by immunoSEQ multiplex PCR; TCRdb keeps only in-frame clonotypes and omits some of them. The data show 220,000 or so clones, 90% seen once. Sequencing used PBMCs or T cells enriched from blood (not recorded which). The receptors derive from a man between 25 and 39 years old who had been exposed to COVID-19. The CDR3 runs from the conserved cysteine through the conserved F or W. Each record gives: V gene, J gene, clone size, D gene, CDR3 protein, CDR3 DNA. D genes are given only for firm matches. Some rows have no size entry. The others give once, few or many, or a class for an expanded clone.

V gene: TRBV6-6
J gene: TRBJ2-1
clone size: .
D gene: .
CDR3 protein: CASSYSTAHNEQFF
CDR3 DNA: TGTGCCAGCAGTTACTCTACAGCACACAATGAGCAGTTCTTC

V gene: TRBV18
J gene: TRBJ1-1
clone size: once
D gene: TRBD1
CDR3 protein: CASSPGTGIGTEAFF
CDR3 DNA: TGTGCCAGCTCACCAGGGACAGGGATTGGCACTGAAGCTTTCTTT

V gene: TRBV5-1
J gene: TRBJ2-3
clone size: .
D gene: .
CDR3 protein: CASSFERGDGIDTQYF
CDR3 DNA: TGCGCCAGCAGCTTTGAACGCGGGGATGGGATAGATACGCAGTATTTT

V gene: TRBV7-9
J gene: TRBJ2-3
clone size: .
D gene: .
CDR3 protein: CASSPRGLRIVTDTQYF
CDR3 DNA: TGTGCCAGCAGCCCCCGGGGACTCCGGATTGTGACAGATACGCAGTATTTT

V gene: TRBV29-1
J gene: TRBJ1-5
clone size: .
D gene: TRBD1
CDR3 protein: CSVDRVPRDQPQHF
CDR3 DNA: TGCAGCGTCGACAGGGTCCCTCGGGATCAGCCCCAGCATTTT

V gene: TRBV5-1
J gene: TRBJ1-2
clone size: .
D gene: .
CDR3 protein: CASSLVSRENGYTF
CDR3 DNA: TGCGCCAGCAGCTTGGTCTCCAGGGAAAACGGCTACACCTTC

V gene: TRBV4-2
J gene: TRBJ2-7
clone size: .
D gene: TRBD1
CDR3 protein: CASSPEQGRWVEQYF
CDR3 DNA: TGTGCCAGCAGCCCCGAACAGGGGCGGTGGGTCGAGCAGTACTTC

V gene: TRBV12-5
J gene: TRBJ1-3
clone size: .
D gene: TRBD1
CDR3 protein: CASGKRQGQGNTIYF
CDR3 DNA: TGTGCTAGTGGGAAACGACAGGGCCAAGGAAACACCATATATTTT

V gene: TRBV30
J gene: TRBJ1-6
clone size: .
D gene: TRBD1
CDR3 protein: CAWSQDRERLHF
CDR3 DNA: TGTGCCTGGAGCCAGGACAGGGAGAGACTCCACTTT

V gene: TRBV5-5
J gene: TRBJ1-2
clone size: .
D gene: .
CDR3 protein: CASSSSFTGDYGYTF
CDR3 DNA: TGTGCCAGCAGTTCGTCCTTCACAGGAGACTATGGCTACACCTTC

V gene: TRBV5-1
J gene: TRBJ2-3
clone size: few
D gene: TRBD2
CDR3 protein: CATSGPRSTDTQYF
CDR3 DNA: TGCGCCACTAGCGGGCCACGGAGCACAGATACGCAGTATTTT

V gene: TRBV6-5
J gene: TRBJ2-3
clone size: once
D gene: TRBD2
CDR3 protein: CASSPGFLAADTQYF
CDR3 DNA: TGTGCCAGCAGCCCCGGGTTTCTAGCGGCAGATACGCAGTATTTT

V gene: TRBV7-8
J gene: TRBJ2-3
clone size: .
D gene: TRBD1
CDR3 protein: CASSPRDRGRADTQYF
CDR3 DNA: TGTGCCAGCAGCCCCAGGGACAGGGGAAGAGCAGATACGCAGTATTTT

V gene: TRBV10-1
J gene: TRBJ1-1
clone size: .
D gene: .
CDR3 protein: CASSDMNTEAFF
CDR3 DNA: TGCGCCAGCAGTGACATGAACACTGAAGCTTTCTTT

V gene: TRBV30
J gene: TRBJ1-2
clone size: .
D gene: .
CDR3 protein: CAWRMGDGYTF
CDR3 DNA: TGTGCCTGGAGGATGGGAGATGGCTACACCTTC

V gene: TRBV5-5
J gene: TRBJ2-1
clone size: .
D gene: .
CDR3 protein: CASSLKLSNEQFF
CDR3 DNA: TGTGCCAGCAGCTTGAAACTATCCAATGAGCAGTTCTTC

V gene: TRBV19
J gene: TRBJ1-4
clone size: few
D gene: .
CDR3 protein: CASGHEKLFF
CDR3 DNA: TGTGCCAGTGGCCACGAAAAACTGTTTTTT

V gene: TRBV5-1
J gene: TRBJ1-4
clone size: .
D gene: TRBD1
CDR3 protein: CASSWTGRTGSSIEKLFF
CDR3 DNA: TGCGCCAGCAGCTGGACCGGTCGGACAGGGAGCAGTATAGAAAAACTGTTTTTT

V gene: TRBV5-1
J gene: TRBJ2-3
clone size: .
D gene: .
CDR3 protein: CASSLDLASDTQYF
CDR3 DNA: TGCGCCAGCAGCTTGGATCTAGCGTCGGATACGCAGTATTTT

V gene: TRBV3-1/TRBV3-2
J gene: TRBJ2-7
clone size: .
D gene: .
CDR3 protein: CASSQPQTDHEQYF
CDR3 DNA: TGTGCCAGCAGCCAACCCCAGACAGACCACGAGCAGTACTTC

V gene: TRBV12-3/TRBV12-4
J gene: TRBJ2-7
clone size: .
D gene: TRBD1
CDR3 protein: CASSLGTGEQYF
CDR3 DNA: TGTGCCAGCAGTTTAGGGACAGGCGAGCAGTACTTC

V gene: TRBV4-3
J gene: TRBJ2-5
clone size: .
D gene: .
CDR3 protein: CASSQDPRETQYF
CDR3 DNA: TGCGCCAGCAGCCAAGATCCCCGAGAGACCCAGTACTTC

V gene: TRBV7-6
J gene: TRBJ1-6
clone size: .
D gene: .
CDR3 protein: CASSSGQLGPLHF
CDR3 DNA: TGTGCCAGCAGCTCCGGACAGTTAGGGCCCCTCCACTTT

V gene: TRBV5-8
J gene: TRBJ2-2
clone size: .
D gene: .
CDR3 protein: CASSFYGAGELFF
CDR3 DNA: TGTGCCAGCAGCTTTTACGGGGCCGGGGAGCTGTTTTTT

V gene: TRBV2
J gene: TRBJ1-1
clone size: many
D gene: .
CDR3 protein: CASIIDTPEAFF
CDR3 DNA: TGTGCCAGCATTATAGACACACCTGAAGCTTTCTTT

V gene: TRBV5-1
J gene: TRBJ2-2
clone size: .
D gene: .
CDR3 protein: CASSTTAKNTGELFF
CDR3 DNA: TGCGCCAGCAGCACGACAGCGAAGAACACCGGGGAGCTGTTTTTT

V gene: TRBV11-3
J gene: TRBJ2-1
clone size: .
D gene: .
CDR3 protein: CASSLGGQYNEQFF
CDR3 DNA: TGTGCCAGCAGCTTAGGGGGCCAGTACAATGAGCAGTTCTTC

V gene: TRBV3-1/TRBV3-2
J gene: TRBJ1-6
clone size: .
D gene: .
CDR3 protein: CASSRGTYDAPLHF
CDR3 DNA: TGTGCCAGCAGCCGAGGGACTTATGATGCACCCCTCCACTTT

V gene: TRBV7-2
J gene: TRBJ1-6
clone size: .
D gene: .
CDR3 protein: CASSLRQGPNSPLHF
CDR3 DNA: TGTGCCAGCAGCTTAAGGCAGGGCCCTAATTCACCCCTCCACTTT

V gene: TRBV27
J gene: TRBJ1-2
clone size: .
D gene: TRBD1
CDR3 protein: CASKGQGTQWGYTF
CDR3 DNA: TGTGCCAGCAAAGGACAGGGGACACAGTGGGGCTACACCTTC

V gene: TRBV12-3/TRBV12-4
J gene: TRBJ2-7
clone size: .
D gene: .
CDR3 protein: CASSFFAYEQYF
CDR3 DNA: TGTGCCAGCAGTTTCTTTGCCTACGAGCAGTACTTC

V gene: TRBV15
J gene: TRBJ2-2
clone size: .
D gene: .
CDR3 protein: CATWPGNTGELFF
CDR3 DNA: TGTGCCACCTGGCCTGGGAACACCGGGGAGCTGTTTTTT

V gene: TRBV20-1
J gene: TRBJ1-5
clone size: .
D gene: TRBD1
CDR3 protein: CSASVFGDRGLNQPQHF
CDR3 DNA: TGCAGTGCTAGTGTTTTTGGGGACAGGGGGCTAAATCAGCCCCAGCATTTT

V gene: TRBV4-1
J gene: TRBJ1-2
clone size: .
D gene: .
CDR3 protein: CASSQGWARMYGYTF
CDR3 DNA: TGCGCCAGCAGCCAAGGATGGGCCAGAATGTATGGCTACACCTTC

V gene: TRBV12-2
J gene: TRBJ2-3
clone size: .
D gene: .
CDR3 protein: CASRLDGADTQYF
CDR3 DNA: TGTGCAAGTCGCTTAGACGGGGCAGATACGCAGTATTTT

V gene: TRBV19
J gene: TRBJ1-2
clone size: .
D gene: .
CDR3 protein: CASSIIPGDGYTF
CDR3 DNA: TGTGCCAGTAGTATTATTCCCGGGGATGGCTACACCTTC

V gene: TRBV9
J gene: TRBJ1-1
clone size: few
D gene: TRBD1
CDR3 protein: CASSPRTGLGAEAFF
CDR3 DNA: TGTGCCAGCAGCCCCCGGACAGGACTGGGTGCTGAAGCTTTCTTT

V gene: TRBV19
J gene: TRBJ1-5
clone size: .
D gene: .
CDR3 protein: CASSKEQINYSNQPQHF
CDR3 DNA: TGTGCCAGTAGTAAGGAACAGATAAATTATAGCAATCAGCCCCAGCATTTT

V gene: TRBV5-1
J gene: TRBJ2-2
clone size: once
D gene: .
CDR3 protein: CASSFYGQRNTGELFF
CDR3 DNA: TGCGCCAGCAGCTTTTACGGACAGCGCAACACCGGGGAGCTGTTTTTT

V gene: TRBV2
J gene: TRBJ1-5
clone size: .
D gene: .
CDR3 protein: CASSGTDRSQPQHF
CDR3 DNA: TGTGCCAGCAGTGGGACAGATCGAAGTCAGCCCCAGCATTTT

V gene: TRBV13
J gene: TRBJ1-6
clone size: once
D gene: .
CDR3 protein: CASSDSANSPLHF
CDR3 DNA: TGTGCCAGCAGTGACAGCGCCAATTCACCCCTCCACTTT

V gene: TRBV7-9
J gene: TRBJ1-5
clone size: .
D gene: .
CDR3 protein: CASNPIGGNNQPQHF
CDR3 DNA: TGTGCCAGCAACCCCATAGGAGGCAATAATCAGCCCCAGCATTTT

V gene: TRBV4-1
J gene: TRBJ1-1
clone size: .
D gene: .
CDR3 protein: CASSHPPRGKTEAFF
CDR3 DNA: TGCGCCAGCAGCCACCCCCCACGGGGAAAGACTGAAGCTTTCTTT

V gene: TRBV3-1/TRBV3-2
J gene: TRBJ2-7
clone size: .
D gene: .
CDR3 protein: CASSQDWPTSGQYF
CDR3 DNA: TGTGCCAGCAGCCAAGATTGGCCTACAAGCGGGCAGTACTTC

V gene: TRBV11-3
J gene: TRBJ1-1
clone size: .
D gene: .
CDR3 protein: CASSLDRGEAFF
CDR3 DNA: TGTGCCAGCAGCTTAGACAGGGGAGAAGCTTTCTTT

V gene: TRBV23-1
J gene: TRBJ2-2
clone size: .
D gene: .
CDR3 protein: CASSQQGWNTGELFF
CDR3 DNA: TGCGCCAGCAGTCAACAGGGGTGGAACACCGGGGAGCTGTTTTTT